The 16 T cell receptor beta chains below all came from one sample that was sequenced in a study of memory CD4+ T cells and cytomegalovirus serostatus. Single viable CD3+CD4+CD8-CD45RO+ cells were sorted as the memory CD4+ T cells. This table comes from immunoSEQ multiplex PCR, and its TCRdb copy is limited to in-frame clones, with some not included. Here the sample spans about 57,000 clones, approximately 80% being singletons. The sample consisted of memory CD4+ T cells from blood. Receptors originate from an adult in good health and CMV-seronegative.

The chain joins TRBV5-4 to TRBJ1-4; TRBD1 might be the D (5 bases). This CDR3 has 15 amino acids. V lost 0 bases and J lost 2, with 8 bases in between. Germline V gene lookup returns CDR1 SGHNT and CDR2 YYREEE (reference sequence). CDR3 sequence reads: CASSLGGATNEKLFF. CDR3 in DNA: TGTGCCAGCAGCTTGGGAGGGGCGACTAATGAAAAACTGTTTTTT.

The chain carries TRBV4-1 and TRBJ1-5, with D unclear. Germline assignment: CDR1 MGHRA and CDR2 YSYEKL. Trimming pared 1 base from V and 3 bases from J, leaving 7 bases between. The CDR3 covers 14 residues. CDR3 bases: TGCGCCAGCAGCCAAGCCGCCTACAATCAGCCCCAGCATTTT. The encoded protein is CASSQAAYNQPQHF.

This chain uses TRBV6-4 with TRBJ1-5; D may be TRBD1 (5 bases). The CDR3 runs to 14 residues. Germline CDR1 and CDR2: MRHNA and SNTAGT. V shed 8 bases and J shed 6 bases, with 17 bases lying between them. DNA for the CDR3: TGTGCCAGCGGTAGGAGGGGTTTGTGTCAGCCCCAGCATTTT. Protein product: CASGRRGLCQPQHF.

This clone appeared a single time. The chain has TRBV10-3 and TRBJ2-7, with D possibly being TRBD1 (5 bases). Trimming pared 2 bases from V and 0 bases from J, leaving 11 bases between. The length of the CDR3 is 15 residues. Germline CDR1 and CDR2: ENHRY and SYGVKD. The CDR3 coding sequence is TGTGCCATCAGTGAGGGGGCATTGAGCTCCTACGAGCAGTACTTC. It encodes CAISEGALSSYEQYF.

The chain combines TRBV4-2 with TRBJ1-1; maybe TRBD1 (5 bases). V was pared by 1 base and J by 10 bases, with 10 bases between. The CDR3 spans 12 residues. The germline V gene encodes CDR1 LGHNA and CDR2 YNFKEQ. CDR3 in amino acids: CASSQVGGGAFF. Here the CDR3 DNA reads TGTGCCAGCAGCCAAGTGGGGGGGGGAGCTTTCTTT.

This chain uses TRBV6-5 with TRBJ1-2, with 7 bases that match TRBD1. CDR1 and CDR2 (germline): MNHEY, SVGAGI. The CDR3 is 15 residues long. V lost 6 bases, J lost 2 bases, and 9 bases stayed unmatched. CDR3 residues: CASRGTGTANYGYTF. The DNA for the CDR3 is TGTGCCAGCAGGGGGACCGGGACAGCAAACTATGGCTACACCTTC.

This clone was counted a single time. CDR3 in DNA: TGTGCCAGCAGCAGCCGACAGTCTTACGAGCAGTACTTC. Protein: CASSSRQSYEQYF. The rearrangement links TRBV7-2 to TRBJ2-7; D is possibly TRBD1 (5 bases). Germline V gene data show CDR1 as SGHTA and CDR2 as FQGNSA. V lost 5 bases to trimming and J lost 4 bases, with 12 bases between them. CDR3 length: 13 residues.

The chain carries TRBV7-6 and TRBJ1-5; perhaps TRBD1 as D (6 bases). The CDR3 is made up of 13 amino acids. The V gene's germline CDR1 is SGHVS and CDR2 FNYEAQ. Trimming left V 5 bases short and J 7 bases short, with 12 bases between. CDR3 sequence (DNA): TGTGCCAGCAGCCCGAACAGGGACCAGCCCCAGCATTTT. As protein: CASSPNRDQPQHF.

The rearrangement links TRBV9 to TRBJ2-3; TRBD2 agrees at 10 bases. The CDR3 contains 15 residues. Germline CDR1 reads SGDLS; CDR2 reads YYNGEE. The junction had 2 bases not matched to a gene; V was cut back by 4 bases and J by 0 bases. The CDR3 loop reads CASSSSGRSTDTQYF. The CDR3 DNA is TGTGCCAGCAGCAGTAGCGGGAGGAGCACAGATACGCAGTATTTT.

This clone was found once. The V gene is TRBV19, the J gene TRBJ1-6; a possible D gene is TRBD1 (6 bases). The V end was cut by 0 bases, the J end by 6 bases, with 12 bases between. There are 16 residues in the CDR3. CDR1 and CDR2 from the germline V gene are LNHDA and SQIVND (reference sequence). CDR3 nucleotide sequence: TGTGCCAGTAGTATAGATCCGCGGGACACTAATTCACCCCTCCACTTT. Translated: CASSIDPRDTNSPLHF.

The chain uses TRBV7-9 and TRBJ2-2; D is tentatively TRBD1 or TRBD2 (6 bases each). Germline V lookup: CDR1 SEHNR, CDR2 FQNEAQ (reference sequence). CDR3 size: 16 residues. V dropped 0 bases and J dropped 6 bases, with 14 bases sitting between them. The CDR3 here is CASSLARGRTAGELFF. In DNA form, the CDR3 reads TGTGCCAGCAGCTTAGCCCGGGGGCGGACCGCCGGGGAGCTGTTTTTT. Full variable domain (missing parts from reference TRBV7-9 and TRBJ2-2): DTGVSQNPRHKITKRGQNVTFRCDPISEHNRLYWYRQTLGQGPEFLTYFQNEAQLEKSRLLSDRFSAERPKGSFSTLEIQRTEQGDSAMYLCASSLARGRTAGELFFGEGSRLTVL.

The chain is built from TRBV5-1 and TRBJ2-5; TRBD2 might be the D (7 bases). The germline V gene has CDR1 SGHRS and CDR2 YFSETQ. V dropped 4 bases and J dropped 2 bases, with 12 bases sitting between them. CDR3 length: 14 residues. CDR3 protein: CASSLGGGQETQYF. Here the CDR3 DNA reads TGCGCCAGCAGCCTGGGAGGGGGGCAAGAGACCCAGTACTTC.

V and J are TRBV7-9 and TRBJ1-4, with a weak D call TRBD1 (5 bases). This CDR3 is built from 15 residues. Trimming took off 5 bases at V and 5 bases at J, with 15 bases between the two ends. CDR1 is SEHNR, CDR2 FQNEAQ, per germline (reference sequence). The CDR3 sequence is CASSPTTASNEKLFF. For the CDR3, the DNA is TGTGCCAGCAGCCCCACGACAGCGTCAAATGAAAAACTGTTTTTT.

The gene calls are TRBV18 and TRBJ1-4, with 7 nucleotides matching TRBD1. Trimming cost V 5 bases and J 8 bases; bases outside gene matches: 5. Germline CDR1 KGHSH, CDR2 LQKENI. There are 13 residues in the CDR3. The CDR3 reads CASSRQGREKLFF. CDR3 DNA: TGTGCCAGCTCAAGACAGGGTCGGGAAAAACTGTTTTTT.

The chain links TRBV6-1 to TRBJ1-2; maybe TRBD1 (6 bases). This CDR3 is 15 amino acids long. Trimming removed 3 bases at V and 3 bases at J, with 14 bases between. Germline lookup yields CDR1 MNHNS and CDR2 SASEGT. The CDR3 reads CASSDQQGSDYGYTF. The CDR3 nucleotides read TGTGCCAGCAGTGACCAACAGGGAAGCGACTATGGCTACACCTTC.

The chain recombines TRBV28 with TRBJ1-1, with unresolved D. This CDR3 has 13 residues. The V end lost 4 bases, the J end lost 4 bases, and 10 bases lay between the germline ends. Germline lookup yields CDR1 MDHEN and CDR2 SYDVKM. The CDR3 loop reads CASSWRHRTEAFF. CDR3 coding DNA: TGTGCCAGCAGTTGGAGACACCGCACTGAAGCTTTCTTT.